This T cell receptor beta chain comes out of a study of shared clonotypes between healthy human individuals. CDR1 SGHAT and CDR2 FQNNGV come from the germline V gene. This CDR3 spans 15 amino acids. Trimming at V came to 6 bases and at J to 8 bases, leaving 8 bases not matched to a gene. This clone was found a few times. The protocol was immunoSEQ multiplex PCR, while the TCRdb copy is restricted to in-frame clones and leaves out a portion. The sample lists about half a million clones, around four fifths occurring once. This sequence was found in a woman in her thirties or forties in good health. Some clones in this sample may be carry-over from other donors' samples. The sample taken for sequencing was PBMCs. The rearrangement uses TRBV11-2 and TRBJ2-5; 14 bases are a match to TRBD2. CDR3 nucleotide sequence: TGTGCCAGCAGTATCGCGGGACTAGCGGGAGACACCCAGTACTTC. This translates into CASSIAGLAGDTQYF.